The present entry profiles one T cell receptor beta chain with its context. Its matching antigen is unknown. The authors used template switching to add a universal primer site and gave cDNA unique molecular identifiers. TCRdb re-called the 5' RACE reads with MiXCR, one entry per CDR3 protein. This repertoire shows approximately 890,000 distinct CDR3 sequences, 9% to 15% found once; its top ten account for about 1.5%. Donors uniformly comprised healthy Caucasians. This sample is drawn from a study of identical twins. Study-wide results and limits: Its conclusions, products of cross-sectional statistical analysis, did not come from following the same donors. Zero-insertion results could be subject to partial confounding by invariant MAIT and iNKT cells.

CDR1 is SGHRS and CDR2 is YFSETQ in the germline V gene. V was pared by 1 base and J by 4 bases, with 12 bases between. CDR3 length: 16 residues. This sample also appeared in a second study, on yellow fever vaccine responses in identical twins.

Sequencing was carried out using PBMCs. This TCR derives from a woman younger than 30 in good health. The chain employs TRBV5-1 and TRBJ1-6; D is possibly TRBD1 (5 bases). As DNA, the CDR3 is TGCGCCAGCAGCTTGAGCGACAAGGGGTATAATTCACCCCTCCACTTT. The encoded protein is CASSLSDKGYNSPLHF.